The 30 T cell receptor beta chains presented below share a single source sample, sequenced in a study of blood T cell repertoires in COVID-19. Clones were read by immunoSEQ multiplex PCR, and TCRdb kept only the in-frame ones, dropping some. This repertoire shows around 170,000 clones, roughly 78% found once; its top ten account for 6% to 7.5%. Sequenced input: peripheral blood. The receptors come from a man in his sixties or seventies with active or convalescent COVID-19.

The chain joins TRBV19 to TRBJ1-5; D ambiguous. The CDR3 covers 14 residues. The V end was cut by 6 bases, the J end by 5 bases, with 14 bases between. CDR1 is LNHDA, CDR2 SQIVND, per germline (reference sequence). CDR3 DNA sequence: TGTGCCAGTAGCCCGGTAGTGTCCCATCAGCCCCAGCATTTT. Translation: CASSPVVSHQPQHF.

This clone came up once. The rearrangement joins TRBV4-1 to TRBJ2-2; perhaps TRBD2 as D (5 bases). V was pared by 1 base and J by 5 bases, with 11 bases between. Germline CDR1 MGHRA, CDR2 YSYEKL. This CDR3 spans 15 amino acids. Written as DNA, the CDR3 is TGCGCCAGCAGCCAAGGGGGAGTATGGACCGGGGAGCTGTTTTTT. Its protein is CASSQGGVWTGELFF.

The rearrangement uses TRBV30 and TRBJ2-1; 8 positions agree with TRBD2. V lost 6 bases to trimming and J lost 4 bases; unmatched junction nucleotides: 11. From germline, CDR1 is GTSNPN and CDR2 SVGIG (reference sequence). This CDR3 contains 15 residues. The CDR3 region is CACRPGAGDYNEQFF. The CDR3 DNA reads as TGTGCCTGCCGCCCTGGAGCGGGGGATTACAATGAGCAGTTCTTC. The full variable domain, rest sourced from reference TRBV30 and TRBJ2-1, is SQTIHQWPATLVQPVGSPLSLECTVEGTSNPNLYWYRQAAGRGLQLLFYSVGIGQISSEVPQNLSASRPQDRQFILSSKKLLLSDSGFYLCACRPGAGDYNEQFFGPGTRLTVL.

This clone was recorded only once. The CDR3 protein is CASSLGTLDRGHYLNQPQHF. The DNA for the CDR3 is TGTGCCAGCAGCTTAGGGACCCTGGACAGGGGCCACTACCTTAATCAGCCCCAGCATTTT. V gene TRBV11-3 combines with J gene TRBJ1-5; 9 bases align to TRBD1. CDR1 SGHNT and CDR2 YENEEA come from the germline V gene. This CDR3 region has 20 residues. V shed 1 base, J shed 4 bases, and the junction held 17 bases outside the gene matches.

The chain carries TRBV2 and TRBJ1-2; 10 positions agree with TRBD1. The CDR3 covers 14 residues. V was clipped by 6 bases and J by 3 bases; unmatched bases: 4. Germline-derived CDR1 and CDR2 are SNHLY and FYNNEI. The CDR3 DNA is TGTGCCAGCAGGGACAGGGGGTTCGACTATGGCTACACCTTC. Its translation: CASRDRGFDYGYTF.

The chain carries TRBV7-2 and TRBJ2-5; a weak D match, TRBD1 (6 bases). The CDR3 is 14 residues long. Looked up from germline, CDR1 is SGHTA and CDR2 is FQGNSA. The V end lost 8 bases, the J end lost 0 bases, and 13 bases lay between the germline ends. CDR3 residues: CASGGYRNQETQYF. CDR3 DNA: TGTGCCAGCGGGGGCTACAGAAACCAAGAGACCCAGTACTTC.

CDR3 residues: CAGLLKGARGDTGELFF. The CDR3 nucleotides are TGTGCCGGTCTACTGAAGGGGGCAAGGGGAGACACCGGGGAGCTGTTTTTT. J is TRBJ2-2 and V is TRBV30, with 7 positions matching TRBD1. The V and J ends lost 8 bases and 3 bases, in that order; junction bases with no gene match: 18. In germline, CDR1 is GTSNPN, CDR2 SVGIG (reference sequence). This CDR3 comprises 17 residues.

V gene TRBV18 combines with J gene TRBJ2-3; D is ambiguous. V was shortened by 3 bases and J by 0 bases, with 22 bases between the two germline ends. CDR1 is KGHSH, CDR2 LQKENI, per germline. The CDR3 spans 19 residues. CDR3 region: CASSPTKIGGRVSTDTQYF. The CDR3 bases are TGTGCCAGCTCACCTACCAAGATTGGCGGCCGAGTAAGCACAGATACGCAGTATTTT.

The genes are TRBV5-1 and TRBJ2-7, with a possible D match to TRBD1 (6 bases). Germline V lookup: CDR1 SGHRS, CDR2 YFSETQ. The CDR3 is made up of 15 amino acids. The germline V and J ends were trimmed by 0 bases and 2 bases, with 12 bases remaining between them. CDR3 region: CASSLVPGVPYEQYF. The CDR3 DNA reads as TGCGCCAGCAGCTTGGTTCCAGGGGTCCCCTACGAGCAGTACTTC.

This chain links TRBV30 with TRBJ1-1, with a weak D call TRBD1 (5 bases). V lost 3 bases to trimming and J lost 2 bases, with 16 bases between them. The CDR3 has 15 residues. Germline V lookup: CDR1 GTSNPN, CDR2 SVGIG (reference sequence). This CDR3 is CAWRRPYRSNTEAFF. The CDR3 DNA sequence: TGTGCCTGGAGACGACCTTACAGGTCTAACACTGAAGCTTTCTTT.

The CDR3 protein is CASSPTRDRELGYTF. In nucleotides, the CDR3 is TGTGCCAGCTCACCCACCCGGGACAGGGAGCTTGGCTACACCTTC. The gene calls are TRBV18 and TRBJ1-2, with 9 bases identical to TRBD1. V trimming: 3 bases; J trimming: 7 bases; junction bases outside the gene matches: 9. This CDR3 has 15 residues. Germline V gives CDR1 KGHSH, CDR2 LQKENI.

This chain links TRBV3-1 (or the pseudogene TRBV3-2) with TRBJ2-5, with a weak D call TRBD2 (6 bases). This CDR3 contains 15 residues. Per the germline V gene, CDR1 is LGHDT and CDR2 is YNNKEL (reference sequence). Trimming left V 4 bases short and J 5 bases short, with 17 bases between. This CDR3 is CASSPASGVYETQYF. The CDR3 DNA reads TGTGCCAGCAGCCCAGCCTCGGGGGTTTATGAGACCCAGTACTTC.

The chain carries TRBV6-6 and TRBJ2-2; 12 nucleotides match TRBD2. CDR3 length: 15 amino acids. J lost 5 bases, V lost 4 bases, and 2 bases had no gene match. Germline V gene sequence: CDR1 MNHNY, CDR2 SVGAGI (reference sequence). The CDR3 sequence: CASSSTSGRTGELFF. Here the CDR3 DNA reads TGTGCCAGCAGTTCGACTAGCGGGAGAACCGGGGAGCTGTTTTTT.

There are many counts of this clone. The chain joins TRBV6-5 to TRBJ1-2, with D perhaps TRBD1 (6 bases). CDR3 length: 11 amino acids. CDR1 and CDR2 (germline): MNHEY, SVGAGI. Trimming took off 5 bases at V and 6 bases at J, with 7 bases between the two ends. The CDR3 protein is CASSPGDGYTF. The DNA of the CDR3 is TGTGCCAGCAGTCCAGGGGATGGCTACACCTTC.

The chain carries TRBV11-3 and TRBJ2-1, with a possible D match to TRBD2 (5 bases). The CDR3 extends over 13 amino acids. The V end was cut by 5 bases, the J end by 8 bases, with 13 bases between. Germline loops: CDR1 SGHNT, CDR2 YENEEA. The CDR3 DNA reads TGTGCCAGCAGCAGAGGGCCTAGGCATGAGCAGTTCTTC. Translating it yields CASSRGPRHEQFF.

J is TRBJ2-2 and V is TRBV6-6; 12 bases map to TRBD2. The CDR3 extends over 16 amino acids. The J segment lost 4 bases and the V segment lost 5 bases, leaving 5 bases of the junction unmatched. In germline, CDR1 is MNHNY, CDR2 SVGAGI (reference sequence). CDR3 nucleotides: TGTGCCAGCAGTCGACTAGCGGGAGTAGTCACCGGGGAGCTGTTTTTT. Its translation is CASSRLAGVVTGELFF.

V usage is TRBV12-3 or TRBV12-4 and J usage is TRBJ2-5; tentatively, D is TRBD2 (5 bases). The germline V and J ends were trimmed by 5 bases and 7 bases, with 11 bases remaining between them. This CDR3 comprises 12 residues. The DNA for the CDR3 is TGTGCCAGCAGTCCCGGCAGCGGGACCCAGTACTTC. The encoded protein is CASSPGSGTQYF.

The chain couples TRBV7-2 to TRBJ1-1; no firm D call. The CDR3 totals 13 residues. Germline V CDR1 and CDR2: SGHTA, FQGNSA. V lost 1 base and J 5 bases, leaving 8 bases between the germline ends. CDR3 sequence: CASSLVPGTEAFF. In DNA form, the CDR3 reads TGTGCCAGCAGCTTAGTTCCGGGGACTGAAGCTTTCTTT.

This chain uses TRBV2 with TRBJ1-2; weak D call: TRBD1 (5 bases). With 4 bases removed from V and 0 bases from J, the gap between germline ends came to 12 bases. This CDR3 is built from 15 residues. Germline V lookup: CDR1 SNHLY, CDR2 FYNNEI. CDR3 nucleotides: TGTGCCAGCAGTGCGTCGACAGCGACTAACTATGGCTACACCTTC. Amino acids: CASSASTATNYGYTF.

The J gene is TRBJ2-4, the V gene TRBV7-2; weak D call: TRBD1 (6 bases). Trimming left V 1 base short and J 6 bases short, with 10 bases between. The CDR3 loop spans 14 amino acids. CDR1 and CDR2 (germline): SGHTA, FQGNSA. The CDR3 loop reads CASSLGTEINIQYF. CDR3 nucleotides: TGTGCCAGCAGCTTAGGGACAGAAATAAACATTCAGTACTTC.

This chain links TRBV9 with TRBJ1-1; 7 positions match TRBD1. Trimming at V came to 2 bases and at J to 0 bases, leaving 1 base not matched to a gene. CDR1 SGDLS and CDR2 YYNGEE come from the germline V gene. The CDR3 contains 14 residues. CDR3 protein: CASSVTGLNTEAFF. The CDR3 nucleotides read TGTGCCAGCAGCGTGACAGGGTTGAACACTGAAGCTTTCTTT.

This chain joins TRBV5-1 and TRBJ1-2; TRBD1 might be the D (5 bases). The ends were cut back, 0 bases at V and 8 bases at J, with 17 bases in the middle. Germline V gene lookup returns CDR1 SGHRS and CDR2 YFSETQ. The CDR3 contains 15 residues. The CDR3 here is CASSLGAGQGNGYTF. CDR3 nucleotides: TGCGCCAGCAGCTTGGGGGCTGGGCAGGGTAACGGCTACACCTTC. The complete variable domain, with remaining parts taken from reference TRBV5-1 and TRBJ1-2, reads KAGVTQTPRYLIKTRGQQVTLSCSPISGHRSVSWYQQTPGQGLQFLFEYFSETQRNKGNFPGRFSGRQFSNSRSEMNVSTLELGDSALYLCASSLGAGQGNGYTFGSGTRLTVV.

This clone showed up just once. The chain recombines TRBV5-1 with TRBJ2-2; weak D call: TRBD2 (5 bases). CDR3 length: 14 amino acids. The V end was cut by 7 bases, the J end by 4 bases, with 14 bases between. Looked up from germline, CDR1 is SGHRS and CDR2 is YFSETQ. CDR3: CASEGLGFTGELFF. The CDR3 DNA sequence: TGCGCCAGCGAGGGTTTGGGATTCACCGGGGAGCTGTTTTTT.

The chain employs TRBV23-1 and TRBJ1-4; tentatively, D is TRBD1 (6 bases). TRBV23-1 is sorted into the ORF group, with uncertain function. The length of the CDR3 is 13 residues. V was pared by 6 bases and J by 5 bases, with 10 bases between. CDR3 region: CASSGQQNEKLFF. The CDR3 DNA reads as TGCGCCAGCAGCGGACAGCAGAATGAAAAACTGTTTTTT.

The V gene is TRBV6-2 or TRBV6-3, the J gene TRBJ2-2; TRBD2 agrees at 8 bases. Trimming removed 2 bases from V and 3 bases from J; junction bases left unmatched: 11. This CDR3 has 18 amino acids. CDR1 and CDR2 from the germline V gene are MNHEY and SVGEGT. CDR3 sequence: CASSYPSSGGLYTGELFF. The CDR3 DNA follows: TGTGCCAGCAGTTACCCGTCCAGCGGGGGCTTATACACCGGGGAGCTGTTTTTT.

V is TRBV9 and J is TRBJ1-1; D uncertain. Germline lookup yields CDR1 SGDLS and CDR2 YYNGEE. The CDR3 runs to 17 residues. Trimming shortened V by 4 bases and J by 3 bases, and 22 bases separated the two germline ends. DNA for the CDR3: TGTGCCAGCAGCCGTTCCGGGGAGGTGGATATAGACACTGAAGCTTTCTTT. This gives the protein CASSRSGEVDIDTEAFF.

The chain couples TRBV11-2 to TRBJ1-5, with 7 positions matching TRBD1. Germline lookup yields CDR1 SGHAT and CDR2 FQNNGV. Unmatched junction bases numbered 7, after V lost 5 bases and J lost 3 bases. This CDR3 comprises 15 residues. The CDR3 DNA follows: TGTGCCAGCAGCACGTCCGGGACAGTCAATCAGCCCCAGCATTTT. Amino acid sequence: CASSTSGTVNQPQHF.

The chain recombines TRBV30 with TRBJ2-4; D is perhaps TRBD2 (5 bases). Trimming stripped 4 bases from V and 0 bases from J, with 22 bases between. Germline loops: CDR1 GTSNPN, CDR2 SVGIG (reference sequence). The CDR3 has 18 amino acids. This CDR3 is CAWTLTGSGSLAKNIQYF. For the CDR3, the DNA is TGTGCCTGGACACTGACGGGATCAGGATCTTTAGCCAAAAACATTCAGTACTTC.

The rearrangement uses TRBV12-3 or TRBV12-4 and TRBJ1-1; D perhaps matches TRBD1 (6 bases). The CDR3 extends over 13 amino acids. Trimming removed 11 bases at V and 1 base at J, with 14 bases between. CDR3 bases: TGTGCCGCTCGACAGGACCAGAACACTGAAGCTTTCTTT. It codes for CAARQDQNTEAFF.

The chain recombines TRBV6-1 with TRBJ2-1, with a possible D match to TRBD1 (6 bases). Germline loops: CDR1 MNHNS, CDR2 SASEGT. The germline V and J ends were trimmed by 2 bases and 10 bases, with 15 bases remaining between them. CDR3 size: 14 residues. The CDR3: CASSEIVGAREQFF. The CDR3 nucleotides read TGTGCCAGCAGTGAAATTGTGGGGGCCAGGGAGCAGTTCTTC.